This entry lists 3 T cell receptor beta chains sequenced from one sample in a study of T cells expressing NK-cell markers (dated by TCRdb to 2020 to 2022). Library generation was performed with 5' RACE. Data came from an Illumina HiSeq 2000. After reprocessing by TCRdb, each CDR3 protein sequence is one entry, and no DNA is given. This sample's listing comprises some 280,000 distinct CDR3 sequences. Roughly 0.4% of the sample goes to the ten largest clones. The sequenced material came from blood T cells: a sorted CD56 or NKG2C T cell subset, CD4+ or CD8+ T cells, or bulk PBMC T cells (not recorded which). These receptor sequences come from a man younger than 30 in good health. Donor details come from another sample of the same person, matched by shared clones.

The CDR3 sequence: CASSSPLGRNYNEQFF. The rearrangement uses TRBV6-5 and TRBJ2-1; checking the TCRdb D call of TRBD1 is not possible without DNA. Germline CDR1 reads MNHEY; CDR2 reads SVGAGI. The CDR3 has 16 amino acids.

The J gene is TRBJ2-7, the V gene TRBV18. The CDR3 has 13 residues. In germline, CDR1 is KGHSH, CDR2 LQKENI. The chain's CDR3 is CASSLAGTYEQYF.

The chain uses TRBV5-1 and TRBJ2-7; TCRdb's assignment of TRBD2 cannot be checked, as there is no DNA. The length of the CDR3 is 16 residues. Germline V lookup: CDR1 SGHRS, CDR2 YFSETQ. Here the CDR3 reads CASSLWGTSGTHEQYF. Looking up the rest from reference TRBV5-1 and TRBJ2-7 gives the full variable domain: KAGVTQTPRYLIKTRGQQVTLSCSPISGHRSVSWYQQTPGQGLQFLFEYFSETQRNKGNFPGRFSGRQFSNSRSEMNVSTLELGDSALYLCASSLWGTSGTHEQYFGPGTRLTVT.